This TCR beta chain was observed in a study of blood T cell repertoires in COVID-19. Per the germline V gene, CDR1 is MNHNY and CDR2 is SVGAGI (reference sequence). The CDR3 consists of 13 residues. The V gene end was trimmed by 5 bases and the J gene end by 2 bases; junction bases not matched to a gene: 2. In this sample, this clone turned up a few times. The table came from immunoSEQ multiplex PCR; TCRdb's copy has only in-frame clones and leaves some out. Counted here are 150,000 to 200,000 clones, roughly 86% occurring once; the ten biggest clones make up less than 1%. The source is a man between 18 and 29 years old with acute or convalescent COVID-19. The sequenced sample consisted of peripheral blood. V gene TRBV6-6 combines with J gene TRBJ1-2; 7 bases align to TRBD1. CDR3 sequence reads: CASSPGQNYGYTF. Here the CDR3 DNA reads TGTGCCAGCAGTCCGGGACAGAACTATGGCTACACCTTC.